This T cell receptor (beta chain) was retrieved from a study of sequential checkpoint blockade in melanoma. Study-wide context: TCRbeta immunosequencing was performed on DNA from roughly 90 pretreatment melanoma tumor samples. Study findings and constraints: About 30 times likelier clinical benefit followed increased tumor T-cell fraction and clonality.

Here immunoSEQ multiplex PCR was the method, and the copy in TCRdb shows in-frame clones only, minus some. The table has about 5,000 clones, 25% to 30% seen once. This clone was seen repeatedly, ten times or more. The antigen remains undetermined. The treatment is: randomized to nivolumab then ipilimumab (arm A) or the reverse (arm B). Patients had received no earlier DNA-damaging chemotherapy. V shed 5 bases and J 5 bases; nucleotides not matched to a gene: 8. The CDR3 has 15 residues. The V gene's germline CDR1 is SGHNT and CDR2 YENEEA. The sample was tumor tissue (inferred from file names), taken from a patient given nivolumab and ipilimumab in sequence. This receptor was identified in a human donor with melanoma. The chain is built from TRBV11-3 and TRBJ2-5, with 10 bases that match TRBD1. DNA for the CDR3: TGTGCCAGCAGCCCTTGGACAGGGGGGGAGGAGACCCAGTACTTC. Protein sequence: CASSPWTGGEETQYF.